Described below is a single T cell receptor beta chain sequence and its context. The data belong to a study of shared T cell receptors in the human thymus. TCRdb keeps only in-frame clones here, not all; method: immunoSEQ multiplex PCR. The sample has hundreds of thousands of clones, around 87% seen once; the top ten hold 0.0094%. V lost 0 bases and J lost 3, with 16 bases in between. Germline lookup yields CDR1 SGHNT and CDR2 YYREEE (reference sequence). The CDR3 runs to 17 residues. The sample was also reused in another study, on human thymus T cells. In that study: Thymic and blood repertoires seemed to favor certain V and J genes.

This TCR came from a boy under two years old with a congenital heart defect. The chain uses TRBV5-4 and TRBJ2-1; a weak D match, TRBD1 (5 bases). Sequenced material: thymocytes. DNA of the CDR3: TGTGCCAGCAGCTTGGGTAATCAGGGCATCCGCTACAATGAGCAGTTCTTC. It specifies CASSLGNQGIRYNEQFF.